The 2 T cell receptor beta chains below were found in one sample sequenced in a study of graft-versus-host responses after intestinal transplantation. Assay: immunoSEQ multiplex PCR; the TCRdb copy retains only in-frame clones and omits some. The table lists nearly 100,000 clones, around nine tenths of them singletons. Sequenced material: PBMCs, taken about 440 days after intestinal transplant. The source is a human patient who received an intestinal transplant, so some T cells may come from the graft donor.

The chain has TRBV4-1 and TRBJ1-5; D may be TRBD1 (6 bases). Germline CDR1 and CDR2: MGHRA and YSYEKL. This CDR3 spans 14 amino acids. Trimming pared 0 bases from V and 6 bases from J, leaving 9 bases between. Here the CDR3 reads CASSQDGRGQPQHF. CDR3 nucleotides: TGCGCCAGCAGCCAAGATGGCAGGGGTCAGCCCCAGCATTTT.

CDR3 protein: CATRTAQETQYF. The CDR3 bases are TGCGCCACCCGGACGGCTCAAGAGACCCAGTACTTC. V gene TRBV5-1 combines with J gene TRBJ2-5; D not certain. CDR1 is SGHRS and CDR2 is YFSETQ in the germline V gene. This CDR3 is built from 12 residues. The germline V and J ends were trimmed by 9 bases and 2 bases, with 11 bases remaining between them.